This T cell receptor (beta chain) was captured by sequencing in a study of shared clonotypes between healthy human individuals (dated by TCRdb to the early 2020s). At the level of the whole study: Three men and a couple of women, aged 18 to 49 years, made up the cohort. Leukapheresis yielded between about 0.94 and 8.9 billion PBMCs per donor. To estimate repertoire size and how much clonotype sharing occurs between individuals, the study deeply sequenced the blood TCR repertoires of 4 to 6 healthy adults. For each donor, three plates each were used for CD4 naive and CD4 memory, two plates were used for CD8 naive, and one plate was used for CD8 memory. To increase sequencing depth and limit assay-specific biases, different laboratories used diverse techniques to prepare libraries and sequence TCR repertoires.

Concerning this clone itself: Its target antigen remains unknown. Base qualities are missing; no much larger clone stands one base away.

CD8 naive samples were obtained by positive selection for CCR7 among CD45RO-negative cells, yielding a CD45RA+CCR7+ population from which TemRA cells were excluded. The donors were healthy, HIV-negative adults who had no recently reported acute infections or vaccinations. Only Caucasian adults living in Nashville, Tennessee, USA were represented among the donors. After blood collection by leukapheresis, PBMCs were isolated using Ficoll-Histopaque density gradient centrifugation and then cryopreserved in the vapor phase of liquid nitrogen. Purity and quantity of every magnetically sorted T cell population were checked by analytical flow cytometry. Genomic DNA was isolated from each sorted fraction and quantified by UV absorbance on a Nanodrop 2000c. The CDR3 numbers 10 residues from cysteine through phenylalanine. Only the CDR3 region is kept as DNA, spanning 30 bases read in frame from base 1. Looking up the germline V gene yields CDR1 WSHSY and CDR2 SAAADI. V is shortened by 9 bases, J by 3 bases, and the region joining them spans 6 bases.

Overall study outcomes, separate from this receptor: Clonotypes shared by all four sorted-subset donors showed higher generation probabilities than non-shared clonotypes. Pairwise subsampling indicated that sequencing depth was expected to affect the degree of clonotype sharing among donors. Estimated clonotype richness was generally larger for naive than for memory subsets. Even with the large sequencing depth, rarefaction of the sorted-subset datasets indicated that sequencing was incomplete. Because the study included a small number of donors, the genetic and exposure-history diversity represented was limited. About 5% of naive CD4, around 3.6% of naive CD8, approximately 2.2% of memory CD4, and about 0.4% of memory CD8 clonotypes were shared across a few donors. Sampling was limited to blood, and TCR repertoires in tissue likely differ from TCR repertoires in blood.

Using the deep immunoSEQ assay, multiplex PCR amplified TCR CDR3 regions from genomic DNA. Extracted genomic DNA from each cell subset was spread evenly across all wells of several immunoSEQ 96-well plates, with each plate serving as a replicate. Each replicate PCR for sorted subsets received around 210 ng genomic DNA, equal to about 30,000 T cell genomes. Purified libraries were measured with a Qubit 3.0 fluorometer, size-checked on a Bioanalyzer 2100, and measured again with the KAPA Library Quantification kit. A separate single-read 150-cycle Illumina NextSeq 550 flow cell was used to sequence each immunoSEQ 96-well plate. For the original study's pipeline: The immunoSEQ output contained only junctional sequences without quality scores, so filtering could not match that applied to full-length reads. To assign V/J genes and CDR3, sequences were annotated using PyIR, a Python wrapper for IgBLAST v1.9, with IMGT germline references. Reads with weak V/J assignments (E-value above 1e-6), missing CDR3, stop codons, out-of-frame junctions, or ambiguous translated residues were removed. V3J clonotypes were defined by identical inferred V gene, J gene, and CDR3 amino acid sequence. Percentage overlap between repertoires was computed as shared unique clonotypes divided by the size of the smaller repertoire. Three approaches were used to assess repertoire richness: RTK rarefaction, the Chao1 estimator, and Recon v2.1 estimates of unobserved clonotypes. OLGA was used to compute generation probabilities for all TCRbeta clonotypes that the gDNA method yielded from a handful of donors. Not all clones reach the TCRdb copy of this immuneACCESS table, which keeps in-frame sequences only. Checked studies attribute under half of the gap to unresolved V genes and leave the rest unexplained. V, J and clone size reflect that table, while D and trimming were determined from the DNA. The sample table shows about 2.1 million clones, and about 92% are seen once. Under 2% of the sample comes from the top ten.

The TCR was taken from a man younger than 35 in good health. Some clones in this sample may be carry-over from other donors' samples. The sample comprised naive CD8+ T cells from PBMCs. The cell subset or site label, as the study defines it: CD45RA+CCR7+. The chain joins TRBV10-2 to TRBJ2-7, with no confidently assigned D gene. The CDR3 corresponds to CASANYEQYF. The bases read TGCGCCAGTGCCAACTACGAGCAGTACTTC.